This entry lists 18 T cell receptor beta chains sequenced from one sample in a study of blood T cells in healthy people across ages. Through a sample-barcoded 5' primer and a J-beta primer mix, a second PCR was run for about 6 to 11 cycles. TCRdb passed the 5' RACE reads through MiXCR, listing each CDR3 protein once. The sample includes around 1,900,000 distinct CDR3 sequences, roughly two fifths seen only once; the top ten take approximately 22%. Sequencing used blood. The receptors were sampled from a human donor in good health.

V is TRBV6-2 or TRBV6-3 and J is TRBJ2-7, with 8 positions matching TRBD2. Germline CDR1 reads MNHEY; CDR2 reads SVGEGT. Losses at the gene ends were 6 bases for V and 6 bases for J; bases not matched to a gene: 10. The CDR3 sequence is 14 residues long. The CDR3: CASRQRGSSGEQYF. The DNA for the CDR3 is TGTGCCAGCAGGCAGCGGGGGAGTTCCGGCGAGCAGTACTTC.

This clonotype has only a few counts. This chain connects TRBV7-3 to TRBJ1-2; perhaps TRBD1 as D (6 bases). Germline CDR1 and CDR2: SGHTA and FQGTGA. The CDR3 has 13 residues. V dropped 5 bases and J dropped 7 bases, with 14 bases sitting between them. The CDR3 DNA sequence: TGTGCCAGCAGCCTCATGACAGGCTCTGGCTACACCTTC. It specifies CASSLMTGSGYTF.

This rearrangement joins TRBV12-3 or TRBV12-4 to TRBJ2-4, with TRBD2 matching 7 bases. The end of the DNA fits TRBJ2-7 better, so the J call may be wrong. CDR3 size: 17 residues. This CDR3 reads CASDHLHTLSGLGEQYF. DNA of the CDR3: TGTGCCAGTGACCACCTACATACCCTTAGCGGGTTAGGCGAGCAGTACTTC.

The chain uses TRBV20-1 and TRBJ1-6; the D is unclear. Trimming stripped 3 bases from V and 7 bases from J, with 16 bases between. CDR3 length: 15 amino acids. Germline CDR1 DFQATT, CDR2 SNEGSKA (reference sequence). CDR3 amino acids: CSARFTVNLNSPLHF. The CDR3 bases are TGCAGTGCTAGGTTTACGGTTAATTTGAATTCACCCCTCCACTTT.

CDR3: CASRTTVNYGYTF. The CDR3 DNA follows: TGTGCCAGCAGGACTACAGTAAACTATGGCTACACCTTC. This chain links TRBV6-2 or TRBV6-3 with TRBJ1-2; D gene unclear. CDR3 length equals 13 residues. V lost 6 bases, J lost 2 bases, and 10 bases lay in between. The germline CDR1 and CDR2 sequences are MNHEY and SVGEGT.

The sample holds many counts of this clonotype. The V gene is TRBV7-2, the J gene TRBJ2-7; D remains unclear. From germline, CDR1 is SGHTA and CDR2 FQGNSA. The CDR3 is made up of 13 amino acids. The V and J ends lost 2 bases and 2 bases respectively, with 7 bases between them. The CDR3 is CASSLHRAYEQYF. Written as DNA, the CDR3 is TGTGCCAGCAGCTTACATCGGGCCTACGAGCAGTACTTC. The full variable domain, with the rest looked up from reference TRBV7-2 and TRBJ2-7, is GAGVSQSPSNKVTEKGKDVELRCDPISGHTALYWYRQSLGQGLEFLIYFQGNSAPDKSGLPSDRFSAERTGGSVSTLTIQRTQQEDSAVYLCASSLHRAYEQYFGPGTRLTVT.

The rearrangement links TRBV4-3 to TRBJ2-3, with no clear D. The germline CDR1 and CDR2 sequences are LGHNA and YSLEER. V lost 0 bases to trimming and J lost 3 bases, with 16 bases between them. There are 17 residues in the CDR3. The CDR3: CASSQDAGPSLTDTQYF. CDR3 coding DNA: TGCGCCAGCAGCCAAGATGCTGGCCCCAGCTTGACAGATACGCAGTATTTT.

This clonotype was detected many times. The J gene is TRBJ2-7, the V gene TRBV4-1; D could derive from TRBD1 or TRBD2 (5 bases each). Germline V gene lookup returns CDR1 MGHRA and CDR2 YSYEKL. Trimming shortened V by 4 bases and J by 3 bases, and 16 bases separated the two germline ends. This CDR3 has 15 amino acids. The CDR3: CASSLTGRTNYEQYF. The CDR3 DNA reads TGCGCCAGCAGCCTAACGGGACGGACAAACTACGAGCAGTACTTC.

This clonotype occurred a few times. The CDR3 spells CASLVAGDTQYF. The CDR3 DNA reads TGTGCCAGCTTAGTTGCGGGAGATACGCAGTATTTT. The chain employs TRBV2 and TRBJ2-3; tentatively, D is TRBD2 (5 bases). The CDR3 totals 12 residues. Trimming took off 8 bases at V and 5 bases at J, with 11 bases between the two ends. The V gene's germline CDR1 is SNHLY and CDR2 FYNNEI.

A few counts support this clonotype. The J gene is TRBJ2-7, the V gene TRBV15; the D is unclear. The CDR3 extends over 13 amino acids. V lost 1 base to trimming and J lost 4 bases, with 8 bases between them. Germline CDR1 and CDR2: LNHNV and YYDKDF (reference sequence). CDR3 DNA: TGTGCCACCAGCAGAGGTCCTTCGTACGAGCAGTACTTC. It yields the protein CATSRGPSYEQYF.

There are a few counts of this clonotype. The chain has TRBV4-3 and TRBJ2-1; 12 bases map to TRBD2. CDR3 size: 16 residues. Unmatched junction bases numbered 5, after V lost 4 bases and J lost 4 bases. Germline lookup yields CDR1 LGHNA and CDR2 YSLEER. The CDR3 sequence is CASSLGLAGRYNEQFF. The CDR3, as DNA: TGCGCCAGCAGCCTTGGACTAGCGGGGAGATACAATGAGCAGTTCTTC.

V gene TRBV7-2 combines with J gene TRBJ2-4, with TRBD2 matching over 13 bases. The germline V gene has CDR1 SGHTA and CDR2 FQGNSA. V lost 4 bases and J lost 10; bases outside the gene matches: 7. The CDR3 is 15 residues long. The CDR3 DNA sequence: TGTGCCAGCAGCTCTACTAGCGGGGGGGATAGAATTCAGTACTTC. Its protein product is CASSSTSGGDRIQYF.

The V call is TRBV6-5, the J call TRBJ1-1, with TRBD1 as a possible D gene (5 bases). This CDR3 spans 13 amino acids. Trimming took 4 bases from V and 4 from J, leaving 10 bases between them. Per the germline V gene, CDR1 is MNHEY and CDR2 is SVGAGI. The CDR3: CASSFRGSTEAFF. CDR3 coding DNA: TGTGCCAGCAGTTTTCGGGGGTCCACTGAAGCTTTCTTT.

The J gene is TRBJ2-5, the V gene TRBV6-2 or TRBV6-3; D possibly uses TRBD1 or TRBD2 (5 bases each). The CDR3 loop spans 14 amino acids. V lost 3 bases to trimming and J lost 0 bases, with 8 bases between them. The germline V gene has CDR1 MNHEY and CDR2 SVGEGT. The CDR3 loop is CASSYWGHQETQYF. CDR3 coding DNA: TGTGCCAGCAGTTATTGGGGACACCAAGAGACCCAGTACTTC.

This clonotype came up a few times. This chain links TRBV5-6 with TRBJ1-5; 7 bases match TRBD1. CDR3 length: 15 residues. Trimming took 4 bases from V and 0 from J; bases not matched to a gene: 4. The V gene's germline CDR1 is SGHDT and CDR2 YYEEEE. The CDR3 loop reads CASSERTGSNQPQHF. The CDR3 coding sequence is TGTGCCAGCAGCGAGAGGACAGGTAGCAATCAGCCCCAGCATTTT.

As concerns this clonotype: Mismatch with germline at one junction end may stem from a read error. The CDR3 nucleotides read TGTGCCAGCAGCCCTAAACAGGGTTCGCCCGATCAACCCCAGCATTTT. Protein product: CASSPKQGSPDQPQHF. The genes are TRBV7-3 and TRBJ1-5; tentatively, D is TRBD1 (6 bases). Germline V gene lookup returns CDR1 SGHTA and CDR2 FQGTGA. The CDR3 length is 16 residues. The full variable domain, rest sourced from reference TRBV7-3 and TRBJ1-5, is GAGVSQTPSNKVTEKGKYVELRCDPISGHTALYWYRQSLGQGPEFLIYFQGTGAADDSGLPNDRFFAVRPEGSVSTLKIQRTERGDSAVYLCASSPKQGSPDQPQHFGDGTRLSIL.

V gene TRBV7-9 combines with J gene TRBJ1-2; no clear D. The CDR3 is 13 amino acids. Germline assignment: CDR1 SEHNR and CDR2 FQNEAQ (reference sequence). Trimming shortened V by 5 bases and J by 4 bases, and 11 bases separated the two germline ends. CDR3 sequence reads: CASSPHGIYGYTF. In DNA, the CDR3 is TGTGCCAGCAGCCCCCACGGGATCTATGGCTACACCTTC. Looking up the rest from reference TRBV7-9 and TRBJ1-2 gives the full variable domain: DTGVSQNPRHKITKRGQNVTFRCDPISEHNRLYWYRQTLGQGPEFLTYFQNEAQLEKSRLLSDRFSAERPKGSFSTLEIQRTEQGDSAMYLCASSPHGIYGYTFGSGTRLTVV.

This clonotype was seen just once. The junction differs from germline at one of its ends, possibly a read error. The chain has TRBV3-1 and TRBJ1-5; D gene uncertain. In germline, CDR1 is LGHDT, CDR2 YNNKEL (reference sequence). This CDR3 is built from 14 residues. The CDR3 DNA reads TGTGCCAACAGCCAAGATATGAAGGCGCAGCCCCAGCATTTT. Protein: CANSQDMKAQPQHF.